Below, 17 T cell receptor beta chains from the same sample are listed, as sequenced in a study of T-cell reconstitution after alpha-beta-depleted transplantation in children. Library preparation (for TCRbeta) was performed with unique molecular identifiers. TCRdb used MiXCR to reprocess the PCR reads, holding one entry per CDR3 protein. The data contain around 400,000 distinct CDR3 sequences, about a tenth of them singletons. Sequenced material: PBMCs from the stem cell graft donor, taken from the stem cell graft. The receptors come from a human donor who donated a stem cell graft to a child with acute myeloid leukemia.

The gene calls are TRBV5-1 and TRBJ1-1; D gene unclear. CDR3 length: 13 residues. Per the germline V gene, CDR1 is SGHRS and CDR2 is YFSETQ. The V end was cut by 4 bases, the J end by 5 bases, with 12 bases between. In DNA, the CDR3 is TGCGCCAGCAGCACCGGGGTGGGGACTGAAGCTTTCTTT. It specifies CASSTGVGTEAFF.

This clonotype was detected ten times or more. V and J are TRBV5-5 and TRBJ2-3; 14 bases map to TRBD2. Losses at the gene ends were 0 bases for V and 6 bases for J; bases not matched to a gene: 3. Germline lookup yields CDR1 SGHKS and CDR2 YYEKEE (reference sequence). The CDR3 extends over 16 amino acids. The CDR3 here is CASSLGLAGGMDTQYF. The CDR3 DNA reads TGTGCCAGCAGCTTGGGACTAGCGGGAGGGATGGATACGCAGTATTTT.

The rearrangement joins TRBV2 to TRBJ1-2; D not certain. CDR3 length: 14 residues. The germline CDR1 and CDR2 sequences are SNHLY and FYNNEI. Trimming left V 1 base short and J 4 bases short, with 10 bases between. The DNA for the CDR3 is TGTGCCAGCAGTGAAGGCAATGGTATCTATGGCTACACCTTC. It yields the protein CASSEGNGIYGYTF.

The V call is TRBV5-1, the J call TRBJ2-1, with TRBD2 identical over 14 bases. The CDR3 runs to 15 residues. Germline-derived CDR1 and CDR2 are SGHRS and YFSETQ. V was pared by 5 bases and J by 7 bases, with 5 bases of the junction left unmatched. The CDR3 protein is CASRLGLAGANEQFF. In nucleotides, the CDR3 is TGCGCCAGCAGGCTGGGACTAGCGGGAGCAAATGAGCAGTTCTTC.

V and J are TRBV29-1 and TRBJ2-7; 8 nucleotides agree with TRBD2. Germline CDR1 SQVTM, CDR2 ANQGSEA. The CDR3 length is 12 residues. The ends lost 1 base at V and 7 bases at J; junction bases unmatched: 3. For the CDR3, the DNA is TGCAGCGTTGAAGCGGGAGGGCGAGAGCAGTACTTC. Translation: CSVEAGGREQYF.

At least ten counts were recorded for this clonotype. The V and J genes are TRBV5-6 and TRBJ2-2; the D is unclear. The CDR3 spans 14 residues. Germline values: CDR1 SGHDT, CDR2 YYEEEE. Between the trimmed V and J ends, which lost 2 bases and 3 bases, there was a span of 8 bases. CDR3 in DNA: TGTGCCAGCAGCTTCGGCAGACACACCGGGGAGCTGTTTTTT. Protein product: CASSFGRHTGELFF.

This clonotype has just a few counts. This may be a read error: a much more frequent sequence differs by one nucleotide. J is TRBJ2-1 and V is TRBV20-1; 10 bases align to TRBD2. Germline-derived CDR1 and CDR2 are DFQATT and SNEGSKA (reference sequence). This CDR3 comprises 15 residues. CDR3 in amino acids: CCVSGLAGVSNEQFF. The CDR3 DNA follows: TGCTGTGTATCAGGGCTAGCGGGAGTCAGCAATGAGCAGTTCTTC.

In this sample, this clonotype turned up a few times. The chain is built from TRBV7-9 and TRBJ1-4, with D unresolved. This CDR3 region has 12 residues. V lost 0 bases and J lost 8, with 4 bases in between. Germline V gene sequence: CDR1 SEHNR, CDR2 FQNEAQ (reference sequence). The DNA for the CDR3 is TGTGCCAGCAGCTTAGCATCAGAAAAACTGTTTTTT. It yields the protein CASSLASEKLFF.

The rearrangement uses TRBV5-1 and TRBJ1-1; D is perhaps TRBD1 (6 bases). The germline CDR1 and CDR2 sequences are SGHRS and YFSETQ. V lost 1 base, J lost 4 bases, and 11 bases lay in between. The CDR3 has 14 amino acids. The CDR3 DNA reads TGCGCCAGCAGCTTGTCACAGGGAAGCACTGAAGCTTTCTTT. It yields the protein CASSLSQGSTEAFF.

The table lists this clonotype with a few counts. The chain links TRBV12-5 to TRBJ2-1; 13 positions match TRBD2. Trimming removed 5 bases from V and 1 base from J; junction bases left unmatched: 11. Germline V gene sequence: CDR1 LGHNT, CDR2 FRNRAP. This CDR3 is 19 amino acids long. The CDR3 DNA reads TGTGCTAGTGGTGCAGGGACTAGCGGGGCTTTGTGGTCCTACAATGAGCAGTTCTTC. This encodes CASGAGTSGALWSYNEQFF. Looking up the rest from reference TRBV12-5 and TRBJ2-1 gives the full variable domain: DARVTQTPRHKVTEMGQEVTMRCQPILGHNTVFWYRQTMMQGLELLAYFRNRAPLDDSGMPKDRFSAEMPDATLATLKIQPSEPRDSAVYFCASGAGTSGALWSYNEQFFGPGTRLTVL.

This clonotype has ten or more counts. The chain employs TRBV5-1 and TRBJ2-1, with 13 bases fitting TRBD2. The germline V gene encodes CDR1 SGHRS and CDR2 YFSETQ. The CDR3 is made up of 15 amino acids. The V and J ends lost 3 bases and 6 bases, in that order; junction bases with no gene match: 3. This chain's CDR3 is CASSSGLAGANEQFF. The CDR3 DNA is TGCGCCAGCAGCTCCGGACTAGCGGGAGCCAATGAGCAGTTCTTC.

This chain uses TRBV9 with TRBJ2-5, with 8 nucleotides matching TRBD1. After removal of 7 bases from V and 7 bases from J, the junction contained 12 bases not matched to a gene. The V gene's germline CDR1 is SGDLS and CDR2 YYNGEE. The CDR3 has 14 amino acids. The CDR3 reads CASGSGGALGTQYF. CDR3 bases: TGTGCCAGCGGATCAGGGGGCGCTTTGGGGACCCAGTACTTC.

This clonotype appeared a few times. The V gene is TRBV29-1, the J gene TRBJ2-2; 10 bases are a match to TRBD2. CDR3 length: 16 residues. Trimming at V came to 5 bases and at J to 5 bases, leaving 11 bases not matched to a gene. CDR1 is SQVTM, CDR2 ANQGSEA, per germline. In nucleotides, the CDR3 is TGCAGCGTTCAAGCGAGCGGGAGGGCCGAGACCGGGGAGCTGTTTTTT. The encoded protein is CSVQASGRAETGELFF.

The chain combines TRBV10-3 with TRBJ1-1, with 8 positions matching TRBD1. Unmatched junction bases numbered 6, after V lost 6 bases and J lost 3 bases. The CDR3 is 14 residues long. CDR1 is ENHRY and CDR2 is SYGVKD in the germline V gene. CDR3 sequence (DNA): TGTGCCATCAGGCAGGGGGCGCGGGACACTGAAGCTTTCTTT. Translating gives CAIRQGARDTEAFF.

This clonotype was recorded a few times. V usage is TRBV14 and J usage is TRBJ2-1; possible D gene TRBD2, 6 bases. Trimming removed 0 bases at V and 4 bases at J, with 19 bases between. Germline assignment: CDR1 SGHDN and CDR2 FVKESK. The length of the CDR3 is 18 residues. CDR3 coding DNA: TGTGCCAGCAGCCAAGATCTGGGACTCAATGCCGCATACAATGAGCAGTTCTTC. Its translation: CASSQDLGLNAAYNEQFF.

This clonotype came up a few times. This chain uses TRBV5-8 with TRBJ1-6; 12 nucleotides agree with TRBD1. Trimming cost V 4 bases and J 9 bases; bases outside gene matches: 5. This CDR3 comprises 15 residues. Germline V lookup: CDR1 SGHTS, CDR2 YDEGEE. CDR3: CASSTGTGGLSPLHF. The CDR3 nucleotides read TGTGCCAGCAGCACGGGGACAGGGGGCCTTTCACCCCTCCACTTT. Filled out from reference TRBV5-8 and TRBJ1-6, the complete variable domain reads EAGVTQSPTHLIKTRGQQATLRCSPISGHTSVYWYQQALGLGLQFLLWYDEGEERNRGNFPPRFSGRQFPNYSSELNVNALELEDSALYLCASSTGTGGLSPLHFGNGTRLTVT.

A few counts support this clonotype. CDR3 in DNA: TGTGCCAGCAGTCATACCAGGACTAATCAGCCCCAGCATTTT. Its translation: CASSHTRTNQPQHF. This sequence joins TRBV12-3 or TRBV12-4 and TRBJ1-5; D unresolved. CDR3 size: 14 residues. Trimming pared 5 bases from V and 4 bases from J, leaving 12 bases between.